Following are 15 T cell receptor beta chains from one sample sequenced in a study of T cells in tumors after PD-1 blockade (dated by TCRdb to 2018 to 2020). Receptor amplification or capture employed the immunoSEQ multiplex PCR assay. The clones in this table, taken by TCRdb from immuneACCESS, are in-frame only. Not every clone is retained; where verified, under half of the shortfall comes from an unresolved V gene, and the cause of the rest is unknown. The table for this sample lists over 1,500 clones; 55% to 75% of them were counted only once. Approximately 15% of the sample comes from the top ten. Per the publication, the time point label means: before anti-PD-1 therapy. This material consisted of tumor tissue, taken before anti-PD-1 treatment. The receptor source for this set is a human donor with basal cell carcinoma.

J is TRBJ1-5 and V is TRBV6-1; 8 bases are a match to TRBD1. Germline V gene data show CDR1 as MNHNS and CDR2 as SASEGT. The CDR3 runs 18 residues. With V trimmed by 2 bases and J by 0 bases, 9 bases remained unmatched. The CDR3 nucleotides read TGTGCCAGCAGTGAATCTGTAGGACAGGGATATAGCAATCAGCCCCAGCATTTT. Translation gives CASSESVGQGYSNQPQHF.

This clone was observed a handful of times. V is TRBV6-1 and J is TRBJ2-6; TRBD1 might be the D (8 bases). The CDR3 sequence is 19 residues long. CDR1 is MNHNS, CDR2 SASEGT, per germline. Trimming left V 2 bases short and J 2 bases short, with 19 bases between. The CDR3: CASSEPTGGVGTGANVLTF. The DNA of the CDR3 is TGTGCCAGCAGTGAACCTACAGGGGGGGTAGGTACTGGGGCCAACGTCCTGACTTTC.

CDR3 sequence (DNA): TGTGCCAGCAGTGAATTGGAGGGTCAGCCCCAGCATTTT. Translated, it gives CASSELEGQPQHF. The rearrangement uses TRBV25-1 and TRBJ1-5; D unclear. From germline, CDR1 is MGHDK and CDR2 SYGVNS. This CDR3 spans 13 amino acids. V lost 1 base and J 6 bases, leaving 7 bases between the germline ends.

The table lists this clone with a few counts. The gene calls are TRBV3-1 (or the pseudogene TRBV3-2) and TRBJ1-1; D gene uncertain. The V end lost 1 base, the J end lost 2 bases, and 5 bases lay between the germline ends. Germline CDR1 LGHDT, CDR2 YNNKEL (reference sequence). This CDR3 is 13 amino acids long. CDR3 loop: CASSQAVNTEAFF. The CDR3 DNA reads as TGTGCCAGCAGCCAAGCCGTCAACACTGAAGCTTTCTTT.

This clone was detected a few times. The J gene is TRBJ2-7, the V gene TRBV19, with D tentatively TRBD2 (5 bases). The CDR3 extends over 13 amino acids. Germline loops: CDR1 LNHDA, CDR2 SQIVND (reference sequence). Trimming took off 3 bases at V and 5 bases at J, with 11 bases between the two ends. The DNA of the CDR3 is TGTGCCAGTAGTATGATTGGGAGCCACGAGCAGTACTTC. Amino acids: CASSMIGSHEQYF.

This clone rates as large (0.1 to 1%). This chain uses TRBV9 with TRBJ2-3; D is ambiguous. CDR3 size: 14 residues. CDR1 and CDR2 from the germline V gene are SGDLS and YYNGEE. Between the trimmed V and J ends, which lost 1 base and 2 bases, there was a span of 8 bases. The CDR3 loop is CASSVYPHTDTQYF. The CDR3 region has the DNA TGTGCCAGCAGCGTATACCCACACACAGATACGCAGTATTTT.

J is TRBJ1-6 and V is TRBV9; no reliable D call. CDR1 is SGDLS and CDR2 is YYNGEE in the germline V gene. There are 15 residues in the CDR3. V was clipped by 4 bases and J by 8 bases, with 16 bases between them. CDR3 region: CASSPRGNRYSPLHF. The CDR3 DNA sequence: TGTGCCAGCAGCCCGAGAGGGAATCGATATTCACCCCTCCACTTT.

The chain has TRBV7-9 and TRBJ2-5; 8 nucleotides align to TRBD1. CDR3 length: 15 residues. Germline CDR1 is SEHNR and CDR2 is FQNEAQ (reference sequence). The junction had 7 bases not matched to a gene; V was cut back by 3 bases and J by 4 bases. The CDR3 nucleotides are TGTGCCAGCAGCTTTATGCAGACAGGGGCAGAGACCCAGTACTTC. Amino acid sequence: CASSFMQTGAETQYF.

The CDR3, as DNA: TGTGCCAGCACCTTGGTTAGCGCTAACACAGATACGCAGTATTTT. Protein sequence: CASTLVSANTDTQYF. The chain has TRBV27 and TRBJ2-3, with D maybe TRBD2 (5 bases). The CDR3 is made up of 15 amino acids. The germline V and J ends were trimmed by 7 bases and 2 bases, with 16 bases remaining between them. CDR1 and CDR2 (germline): MNHEY, SMNVEV (reference sequence).

The chain combines TRBV18 with TRBJ2-1, with a weak D call TRBD2 (5 bases). Germline-derived CDR1 and CDR2 are KGHSH and LQKENI. The ends were cut back, 6 bases at V and 7 bases at J, with 19 bases in the middle. This CDR3 is built from 15 residues. The CDR3: CASSLGKGPGNEQFF. The CDR3 nucleotides are TGTGCCAGCTCGCTGGGGAAGGGTCCGGGGAATGAGCAGTTCTTC. Together with reference TRBV18 and TRBJ2-1, the CDR3 gives the full variable domain: NAGVMQNPRHLVRRRGQEARLRCSPMKGHSHVYWYRQLPEEGLKFMVYLQKENIIDESGMPKERFSAEFPKEGPSILRIQQVVRGDSAAYFCASSLGKGPGNEQFFGPGTRLTVL.

The genes are TRBV6-6 and TRBJ1-5, with 7 bases aligning to TRBD1. The J segment lost 2 bases and the V segment lost 6 bases, leaving 4 bases of the junction unmatched. The CDR3 has 14 residues. The germline gives CDR1 MNHNY, CDR2 SVGAGI (reference sequence). In nucleotides, the CDR3 is TGTGCCAGCAGCCCAGGGGGAGGCAATCAGCCCCAGCATTTT. This sequence encodes CASSPGGGNQPQHF.

In nucleotides, the CDR3 is TGTGCCAGCAGCTTAGTGGGGACACCAACTAACTATGGCTACACCTTC. Translated: CASSLVGTPTNYGYTF. The gene calls are TRBV7-9 and TRBJ1-2; tentatively, D is TRBD1 (6 bases). CDR1 SEHNR and CDR2 FQNEAQ come from the germline V gene (reference sequence). V shed 1 base and J shed 0 bases, with 12 bases lying between them. CDR3 length equals 16 residues.

V gene TRBV27 combines with J gene TRBJ2-5, with D maybe TRBD1 (6 bases). This CDR3 contains 15 residues. The V end was cut by 5 bases, the J end by 5 bases, with 18 bases between. Germline V lookup: CDR1 MNHEY, CDR2 SMNVEV (reference sequence). The DNA of the CDR3 is TGTGCCAGCAGTAGACAGGCCCTTACCCGGGAGACCCAGTACTTC. The encoded protein is CASSRQALTRETQYF.

This clone was seen a handful of times. The V and J genes are TRBV3-1 (or the pseudogene TRBV3-2) and TRBJ2-3; D remains unclear. The CDR3 covers 15 residues. The V end was cut by 0 bases, the J end by 0 bases, with 7 bases between. Looked up from germline, CDR1 is LGHDT and CDR2 is YNNKEL (reference sequence). CDR3 DNA sequence: TGTGCCAGCAGCCAAGATTTAGGTAGCACAGATACGCAGTATTTT. Amino acid sequence: CASSQDLGSTDTQYF.

V and J are TRBV30 and TRBJ2-2, with 7 positions matching TRBD1. With V trimmed by 3 bases and J by 8 bases, 18 bases remained unmatched. The CDR3 consists of 17 residues. Germline CDR1 is GTSNPN and CDR2 is SVGIG (reference sequence). The CDR3 region has the DNA TGTGCCTGGAGCGACTTGACAGGGTCGAGGTGGTCGGGGGAGCTGTTTTTT. Its translation: CAWSDLTGSRWSGELFF.